The 4 T cell receptor beta chains presented below share a single source sample, sequenced in a study of tumour-infiltrating T cells in Burkitt lymphoma. Produced via immunoSEQ multiplex PCR; TCRdb's table is partial and in-frame only. The data contain under 2,500 clones, roughly 15% of them seen just once; the ten biggest clones take up over 9%. Sequencing used tumor tissue. The origin of the receptors is a human donor with Burkitt lymphoma.

The chain has TRBV29-1 and TRBJ2-7; TRBD2 might be the D (5 bases). The CDR3 has 11 residues. The ends were cut back, 8 bases at V and 2 bases at J, with 10 bases in the middle. Germline CDR1 is SQVTM and CDR2 is ANQGSEA. CDR3 residues: CSFRGTYEQYF. CDR3 sequence (DNA): TGCAGCTTCCGGGGAACCTACGAGCAGTACTTC.

The chain couples TRBV5-1 to TRBJ1-4; D gene uncertain. V gave up 4 bases and J gave up 11 bases, with 18 bases separating them. The CDR3 is made up of 14 amino acids. Germline loops: CDR1 SGHRS, CDR2 YFSETQ. This chain's CDR3 is CASSLEGTVLKLFF. In DNA form, the CDR3 reads TGCGCCAGCAGCCTGGAGGGAACGGTTTTGAAACTGTTTTTT.

This clone is large by share. The rearrangement uses TRBV4-1 and TRBJ2-5; 11 bases align to TRBD2. Germline V gene sequence: CDR1 MGHRA, CDR2 YSYEKL. CDR3 size: 16 residues. Losses at the gene ends were 4 bases for V and 2 bases for J; bases not matched to a gene: 6. CDR3 amino acids: CASSRSTSGSQETQYF. CDR3 DNA: TGCGCCAGCAGCCGGTCAACTAGCGGGAGTCAAGAGACCCAGTACTTC.

In its sample, this clone was seen a few times. The chain combines TRBV7-8 with TRBJ2-5; tentatively, D is TRBD1 (5 bases). Trimming cost V 2 bases and J 5 bases, with 27 bases left between them. The germline V gene encodes CDR1 SGHVS and CDR2 FQNEAQ. The CDR3 spans 19 residues. CDR3 coding DNA: TGTGCCAGCAGCTTATTTAACGTAGGGGCGGATACTATAGGGGAGACCCAGTACTTC. Translated: CASSLFNVGADTIGETQYF.